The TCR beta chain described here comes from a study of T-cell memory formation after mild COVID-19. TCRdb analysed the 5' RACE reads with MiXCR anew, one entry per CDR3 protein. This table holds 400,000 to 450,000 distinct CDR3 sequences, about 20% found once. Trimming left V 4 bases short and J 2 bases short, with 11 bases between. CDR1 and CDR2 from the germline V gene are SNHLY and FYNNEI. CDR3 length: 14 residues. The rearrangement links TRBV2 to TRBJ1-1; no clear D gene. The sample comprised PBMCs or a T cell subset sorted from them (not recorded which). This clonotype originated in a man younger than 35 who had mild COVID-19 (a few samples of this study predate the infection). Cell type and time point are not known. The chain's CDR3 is CASSAPGRNTEAFF. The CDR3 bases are TGTGCCAGCAGTGCCCCAGGCCGTAACACTGAAGCTTTCTTT.